The rows below give T cell receptor beta chains drawn from one sample of a study of T cells after yellow fever vaccination. TCRdb re-called the 5' RACE reads with MiXCR, one entry per CDR3 protein. The sample holds a few hundred thousand distinct CDR3 sequences; around 6.8% are singletons and the top ten take roughly a sixth. Here the sequenced sample was PBMCs, taken approximately 40 days after the first yellow fever vaccination. All receptors come from a man aged 18 to 35 who received the YFV17D yellow fever vaccine. Both conserved end residues are part of each CDR3. Each record gives: D gene, clone size, J gene, V gene, CDR3 DNA, CDR3 protein. D genes are given only for firm matches. The size field is filled for only some rows; it gives once, few, many or a size class.

. . TRBJ2-1 TRBV5-1 TGCGCCAGCAGCTCCGTGGGATTTCCCACAAGTGAGCAGTTCTTC CASSSVGFPTSEQFF
. . TRBJ1-2 TRBV4-3 TGCGCCAGCAGCCAAGATTGGGCGCCAGGTCCTGGCTACACCTTC CASSQDWAPGPGYTF
. few TRBJ2-5 TRBV24-1 TGTGCCACCAGGGATTTTCTCGGAGCCCAGTACTTC CATRDFLGAQYF
. many TRBJ2-3 TRBV5-1 TGCGCCAGCAGCTTGGGCCCGGGGCTTACAGATACGCAGTATTTT CASSLGPGLTDTQYF
. many TRBJ2-2 TRBV4-2 TGTGCCAGCAGCCAAGTCTGGGGTTCCGGGGAGCTGTTTTTT CASSQVWGSGELFF
. . TRBJ1-1 TRBV18 TGTGCCAGCTCATCTTCACAGGGTACGAACACTGAAGCTTTCTTT CASSSSQGTNTEAFF
. . TRBJ2-3 TRBV7-9 TGTGCCAGCAGCCCCGCCCAGGGGCGCACAGATACGCAGTATTTT CASSPAQGRTDTQYF
TRBD1 . TRBJ1-2 TRBV6-1 TGTGCCAGCAGTCCCGGACAGGGCGGAAAAGGCTACACCTTC CASSPGQGGKGYTF
. few TRBJ2-2 TRBV7-9 TGTGCCAGCACCGACAGCACGAACACCGGGGAGCTGTTTTTT CASTDSTNTGELFF
. few TRBJ1-6 TRBV20-1 TGCAGTGCTAGAGATCTCATAAGCGGGAATTCACCCCTCCACTTT CSARDLISGNSPLHF
. few TRBJ1-6 TRBV4-3 TGCGCCAGCAGCCAAGATGGGCTGGGGCTCTCACCCCTCCACTTT CASSQDGLGLSPLHF
. . TRBJ2-7 TRBV5-1 TGCGCCAGCAGCCGCGGCAGGGTAGTGGACGAGCAGTACTTC CASSRGRVVDEQYF
. . TRBJ2-5 TRBV24-1 TGTGCCACCAGTGACCAAGCCTCAGGGACCCAAGAGACCCAGTACTTC CATSDQASGTQETQYF
. few TRBJ2-2 TRBV6-2/TRBV6-3 TGTGCCAGCAGTTGGGCCTCCGCGAACACCGGGGAGCTGTTTTTT CASSWASANTGELFF
TRBD1 few TRBJ2-6 TRBV3-1 TGTGCCAGCAGCCCTAGGACAGGGGAGCCTGGGGCCAACGTCCTGACTTTC CASSPRTGEPGANVLTF
. many TRBJ2-2 TRBV5-1 TGCGCCAGCAGCTTGGCAGGGGCAAACACCGGGGAGCTGTTTTTT CASSLAGANTGELFF
. few TRBJ2-2 TRBV5-4 TGTGCCAGCAGCTCGGGGGGGGGACAGAGGACCGGGGAGCTGTTTTTT CASSSGGGQRTGELFF
. few TRBJ1-5 TRBV30 TGTGCCTGGAGTATCGGACCCAGCAATCAGCCCCAGCATTTT CAWSIGPSNQPQHF